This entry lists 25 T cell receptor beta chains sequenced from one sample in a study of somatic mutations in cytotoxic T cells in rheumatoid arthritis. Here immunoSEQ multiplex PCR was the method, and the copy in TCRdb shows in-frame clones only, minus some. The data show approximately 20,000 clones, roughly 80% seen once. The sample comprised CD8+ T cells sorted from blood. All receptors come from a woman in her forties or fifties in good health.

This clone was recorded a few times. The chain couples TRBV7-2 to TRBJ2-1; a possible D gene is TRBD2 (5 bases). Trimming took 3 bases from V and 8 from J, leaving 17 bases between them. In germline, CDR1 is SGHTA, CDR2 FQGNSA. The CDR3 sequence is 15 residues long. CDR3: CASSFWTRGEDEQFF. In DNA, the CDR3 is TGTGCCAGCAGCTTTTGGACTCGGGGTGAGGATGAGCAGTTCTTC.

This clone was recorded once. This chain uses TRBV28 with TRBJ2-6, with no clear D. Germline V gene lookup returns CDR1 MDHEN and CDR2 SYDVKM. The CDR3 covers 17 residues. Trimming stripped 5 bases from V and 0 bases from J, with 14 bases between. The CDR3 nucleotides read TGTGCCAGCAGTCAACAGTATTTTAGCTCTGGGGCCAACGTCCTGACTTTC. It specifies CASSQQYFSSGANVLTF. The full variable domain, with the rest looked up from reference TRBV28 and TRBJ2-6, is DVKVTQSSRYLVKRTGEKVFLECVQDMDHENMFWYRQDPGLGLRLIYFSYDVKMKEKGDIPEGYSVSREKKERFSLILESASTNQTSMYLCASSQQYFSSGANVLTFGAGSRLTVL.

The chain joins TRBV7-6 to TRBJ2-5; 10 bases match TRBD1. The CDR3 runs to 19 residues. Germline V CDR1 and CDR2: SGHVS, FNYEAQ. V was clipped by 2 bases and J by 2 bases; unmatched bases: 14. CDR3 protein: CASSLLTLGQGVIQETQYF. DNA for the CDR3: TGTGCCAGCAGCTTACTGACACTTGGACAGGGGGTGATTCAAGAGACCCAGTACTTC.

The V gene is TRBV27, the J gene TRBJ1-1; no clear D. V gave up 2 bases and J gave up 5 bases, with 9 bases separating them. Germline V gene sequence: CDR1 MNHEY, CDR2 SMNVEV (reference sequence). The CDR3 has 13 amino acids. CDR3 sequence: CASSLGPPTEAFF. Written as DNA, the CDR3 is TGTGCCAGCAGTTTAGGACCCCCAACTGAAGCTTTCTTT.

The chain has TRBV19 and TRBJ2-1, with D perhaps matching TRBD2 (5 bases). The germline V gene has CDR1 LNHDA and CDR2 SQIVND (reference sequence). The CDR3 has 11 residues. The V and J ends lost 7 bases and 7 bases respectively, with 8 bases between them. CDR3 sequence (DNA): TGTGCCAGTATGAGGACTAATGAGCAGTTCTTC. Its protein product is CASMRTNEQFF. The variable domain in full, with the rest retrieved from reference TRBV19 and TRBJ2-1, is DGGITQSPKYLFRKEGQNVTLSCEQNLNHDAMYWYRQDPGQGLRLIYYSQIVNDFQKGDIAEGYSVSREKKESFPLTVTSAQKNPTAFYLCASMRTNEQFFGPGTRLTVL.

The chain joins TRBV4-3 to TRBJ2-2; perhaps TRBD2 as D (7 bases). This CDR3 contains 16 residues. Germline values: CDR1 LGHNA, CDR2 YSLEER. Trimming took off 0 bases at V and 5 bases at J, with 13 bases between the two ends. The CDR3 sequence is CASSQDTGGGTGELFF. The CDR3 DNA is TGCGCCAGCAGCCAAGATACGGGGGGCGGGACCGGGGAGCTGTTTTTT.

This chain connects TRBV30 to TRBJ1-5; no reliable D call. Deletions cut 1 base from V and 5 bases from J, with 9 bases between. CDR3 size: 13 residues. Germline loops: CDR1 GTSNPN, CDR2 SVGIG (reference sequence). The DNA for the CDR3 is TGTGCCTGGAGTGATCGGGTGGATCAGCCCCAGCATTTT. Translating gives CAWSDRVDQPQHF.

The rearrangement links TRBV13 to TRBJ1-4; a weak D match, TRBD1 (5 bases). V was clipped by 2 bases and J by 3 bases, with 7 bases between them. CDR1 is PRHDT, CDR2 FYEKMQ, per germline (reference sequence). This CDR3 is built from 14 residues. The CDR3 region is CASSLRTPNEKLFF. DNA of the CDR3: TGTGCCAGCAGCTTAAGGACACCTAATGAAAAACTGTTTTTT.

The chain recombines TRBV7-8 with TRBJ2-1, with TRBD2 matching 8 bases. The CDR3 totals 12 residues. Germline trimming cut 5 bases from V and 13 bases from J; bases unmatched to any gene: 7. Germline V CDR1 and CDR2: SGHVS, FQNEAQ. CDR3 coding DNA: TGTGCCAGCAGCGACTCTACTAGCGGACAGTTCTTC. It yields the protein CASSDSTSGQFF.

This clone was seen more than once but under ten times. The CDR3 sequence is CSVEVGYAYEQYF. The DNA for the CDR3 is TGCAGCGTTGAAGTAGGGTACGCCTACGAGCAGTACTTC. This chain uses TRBV29-1 with TRBJ2-7; no clear D gene. The CDR3 length is 13 residues. In germline, CDR1 is SQVTM, CDR2 ANQGSEA. The ends were cut back, 1 base at V and 2 bases at J, with 9 bases in the middle.

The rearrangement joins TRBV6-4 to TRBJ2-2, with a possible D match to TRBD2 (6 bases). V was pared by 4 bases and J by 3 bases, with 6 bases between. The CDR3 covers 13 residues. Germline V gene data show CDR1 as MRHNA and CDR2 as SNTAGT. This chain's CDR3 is CASSAGDTGELFF. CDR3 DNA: TGTGCCAGCAGTGCGGGAGACACCGGGGAGCTGTTTTTT.

The CDR3 bases are TGTGCCAGCAGCTTAGAGGCAGAATCCAATCAGCCCCAGCATTTT. Protein sequence: CASSLEAESNQPQHF. The V call is TRBV11-2, the J call TRBJ1-5; D is unresolved. Trimming took 0 bases from V and 3 from J, leaving 9 bases between them. CDR1 and CDR2 (germline): SGHAT, FQNNGV. The CDR3 is 15 residues long.

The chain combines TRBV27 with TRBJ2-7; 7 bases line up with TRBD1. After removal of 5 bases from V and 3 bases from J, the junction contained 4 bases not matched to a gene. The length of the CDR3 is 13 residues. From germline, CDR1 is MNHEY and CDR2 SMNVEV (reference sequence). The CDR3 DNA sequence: TGTGCCAGCAGTCACAGGGGTGGCTACGAGCAGTACTTC. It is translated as CASSHRGGYEQYF.

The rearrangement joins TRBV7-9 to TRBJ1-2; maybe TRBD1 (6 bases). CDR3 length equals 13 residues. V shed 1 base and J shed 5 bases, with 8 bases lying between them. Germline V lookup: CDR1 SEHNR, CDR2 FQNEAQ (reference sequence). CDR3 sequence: CASSLGGAYGYTF. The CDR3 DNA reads TGTGCCAGCAGCTTAGGGGGGGCTTATGGCTACACCTTC.

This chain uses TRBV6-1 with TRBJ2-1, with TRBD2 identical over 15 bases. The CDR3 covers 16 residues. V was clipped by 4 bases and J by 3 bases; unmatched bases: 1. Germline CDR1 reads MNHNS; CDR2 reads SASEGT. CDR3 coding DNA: TGTGCCAGCAGTGGGGGACTAGCGGGGGGCTACAATGAGCAGTTCTTC. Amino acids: CASSGGLAGGYNEQFF.

CDR3 loop: CASRGPGDTYNSPLHF. As DNA, the CDR3 is TGTGCCAGCAGGGGCCCCGGGGACACCTATAATTCACCCCTCCACTTT. The genes are TRBV9 and TRBJ1-6, with a weak D call TRBD1 (6 bases). V was trimmed by 5 bases and J by 2 bases, leaving 14 bases between them. Germline CDR1 reads SGDLS; CDR2 reads YYNGEE. The CDR3 spans 16 residues.

CDR3 in amino acids: CASSTTPGLEVREQYF. CDR3 nucleotide sequence: TGTGCCAGCAGCACCACTCCGGGACTAGAAGTGAGGGAGCAGTACTTC. The rearrangement uses TRBV7-2 and TRBJ2-7; 8 nucleotides match TRBD2. Germline values: CDR1 SGHTA, CDR2 FQGNSA. Trimming cost V 5 bases and J 7 bases; bases outside gene matches: 16. The length of the CDR3 is 16 residues.

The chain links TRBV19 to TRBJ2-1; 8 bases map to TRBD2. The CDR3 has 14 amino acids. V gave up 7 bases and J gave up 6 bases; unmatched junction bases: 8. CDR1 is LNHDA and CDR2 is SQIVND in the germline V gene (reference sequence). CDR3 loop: CASTAGEGGNEQFF. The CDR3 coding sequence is TGTGCCAGTACAGCGGGAGAGGGCGGCAATGAGCAGTTCTTC.

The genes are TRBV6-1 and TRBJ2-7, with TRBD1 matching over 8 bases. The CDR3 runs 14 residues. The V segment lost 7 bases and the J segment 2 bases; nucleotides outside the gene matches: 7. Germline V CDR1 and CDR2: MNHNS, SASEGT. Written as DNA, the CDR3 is TGTGCCAGCACAGGCAGGGGGCCCACCTACGAGCAGTACTTC. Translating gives CASTGRGPTYEQYF.

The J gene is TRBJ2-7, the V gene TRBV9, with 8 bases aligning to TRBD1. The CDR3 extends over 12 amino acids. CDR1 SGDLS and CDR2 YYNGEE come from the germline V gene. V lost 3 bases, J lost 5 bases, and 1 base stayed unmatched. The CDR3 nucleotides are TGTGCCAGCAGCGGACAGGGGAACGAGCAGTACTTC. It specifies CASSGQGNEQYF.

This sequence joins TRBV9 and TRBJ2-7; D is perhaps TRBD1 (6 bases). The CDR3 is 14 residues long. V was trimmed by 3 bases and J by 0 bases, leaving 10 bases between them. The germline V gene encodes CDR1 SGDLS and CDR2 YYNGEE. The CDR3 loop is CASSGRDTSYEQYF. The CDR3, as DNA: TGTGCCAGCAGCGGACGGGACACCTCCTACGAGCAGTACTTC.

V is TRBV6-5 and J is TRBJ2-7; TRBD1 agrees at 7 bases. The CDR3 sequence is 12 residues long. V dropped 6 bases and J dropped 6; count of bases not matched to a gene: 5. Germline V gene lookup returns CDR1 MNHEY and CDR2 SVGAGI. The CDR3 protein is CASRPGGGEQYF. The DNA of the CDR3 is TGTGCCAGCAGACCAGGGGGTGGCGAGCAGTACTTC.

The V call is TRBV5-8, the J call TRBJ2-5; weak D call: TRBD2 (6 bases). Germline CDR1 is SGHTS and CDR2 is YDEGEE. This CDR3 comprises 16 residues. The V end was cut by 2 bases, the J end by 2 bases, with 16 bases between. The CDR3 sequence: CASSLFGGPDQETQYF. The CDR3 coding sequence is TGTGCCAGCAGCTTATTCGGGGGTCCCGATCAAGAGACCCAGTACTTC.

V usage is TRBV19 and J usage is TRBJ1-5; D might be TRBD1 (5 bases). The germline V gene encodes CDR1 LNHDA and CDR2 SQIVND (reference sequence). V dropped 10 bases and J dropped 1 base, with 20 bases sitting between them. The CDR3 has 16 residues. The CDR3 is CATRGWAEASNQPQHF. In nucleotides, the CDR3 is TGTGCCACGAGGGGTTGGGCGGAGGCAAGCAATCAGCCCCAGCATTTT. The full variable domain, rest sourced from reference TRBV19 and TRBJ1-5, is DGGITQSPKYLFRKEGQNVTLSCEQNLNHDAMYWYRQDPGQGLRLIYYSQIVNDFQKGDIAEGYSVSREKKESFPLTVTSAQKNPTAFYLCATRGWAEASNQPQHFGDGTRLSIL.

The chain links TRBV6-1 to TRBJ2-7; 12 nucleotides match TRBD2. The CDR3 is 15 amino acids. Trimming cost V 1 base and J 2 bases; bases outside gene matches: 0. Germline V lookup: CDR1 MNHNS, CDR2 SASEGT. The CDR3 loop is CASSEGLAGAYEQYF. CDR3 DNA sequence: TGTGCCAGCAGTGAAGGACTAGCGGGAGCCTACGAGCAGTACTTC.